The next 22 T cell receptor beta chains were all read from a single sample in a study of T cell responses to AZD1222 COVID-19 vaccine. Profiling relied on immunoSEQ multiplex PCR, and the TCRdb table lists in-frame clones only, not all of them. Of around 120,000 clones in the sample, around 82% were seen once. Sequencing was performed on peripheral blood, taken on day 0 of AZD1222 vaccination. These receptors were obtained from an adult in good health.

The chain joins TRBV28 to TRBJ1-1, with 8 bases that match TRBD1. The CDR3 has 14 amino acids. Germline loops: CDR1 MDHEN, CDR2 SYDVKM. The V and J ends lost 5 bases and 4 bases, in that order; junction bases with no gene match: 6. CDR3 amino acids: CASSPGTGVTEAFF. CDR3 DNA: TGTGCCAGCAGTCCCGGGACAGGCGTCACTGAAGCTTTCTTT.

The chain employs TRBV5-1 and TRBJ1-4; no firm D call. This CDR3 region has 15 residues. V lost 5 bases and J lost 7, with 18 bases in between. Germline-derived CDR1 and CDR2 are SGHRS and YFSETQ. The CDR3 DNA reads as TGCGCCAGCAGTCAAAGACTAACCTCGGGTGAAAAACTGTTTTTT. As protein: CASSQRLTSGEKLFF.

The chain is built from TRBV5-6 and TRBJ1-6; D is perhaps TRBD1 (5 bases). The CDR3 length is 12 residues. V gave up 6 bases and J gave up 7 bases, with 8 bases separating them. Germline V gives CDR1 SGHDT, CDR2 YYEEEE. The CDR3 nucleotides read TGTGCCAGCAAGGGGAAAAATTCACCCCTCCACTTT. This sequence encodes CASKGKNSPLHF.

This rearrangement joins TRBV29-1 to TRBJ2-5, with D possibly being TRBD1 (5 bases). CDR1 and CDR2 (germline): SQVTM, ANQGSEA. This CDR3 is 13 amino acids long. The V and J ends lost 3 bases and 2 bases respectively, with 10 bases between them. The CDR3 sequence is CSVETASQETQYF. CDR3 DNA: TGCAGCGTTGAGACAGCCTCTCAAGAGACCCAGTACTTC.

The chain employs TRBV28 and TRBJ1-2; no clear D. V lost 8 bases, J lost 4 bases, and 8 bases lay in between. Germline V lookup: CDR1 MDHEN, CDR2 SYDVKM. The CDR3 spans 11 residues. The CDR3 nucleotides read TGTGCCAGCTTCAGTCGCTATGGCTACACCTTC. Residues: CASFSRYGYTF.

This clone was picked up a small number of times. The chain carries TRBV29-1 and TRBJ2-1; no clear D. This CDR3 spans 12 amino acids. CDR1 is SQVTM, CDR2 ANQGSEA, per germline. V lost 6 bases and J 9 bases, leaving 15 bases between the germline ends. CDR3 sequence reads: CSVTLTMVEQFF. The CDR3 DNA is TGCAGCGTAACCTTAACTATGGTTGAGCAGTTCTTC.

The DNA for the CDR3 is TGTGCCAGCAGCGCTGACAGGGAGAGCAATCAGCCCCAGCATTTT. This codes for CASSADRESNQPQHF. This chain links TRBV7-9 with TRBJ1-5, with 7 bases identical to TRBD1. This CDR3 has 15 amino acids. With V trimmed by 5 bases and J by 1 base, 5 bases remained unmatched. CDR1 is SEHNR and CDR2 is FQNEAQ in the germline V gene (reference sequence).

The genes are TRBV6-2 or TRBV6-3 and TRBJ2-1, with TRBD2 matching 13 bases. J lost 8 bases, V lost 3 bases, and 10 bases had no gene match. The CDR3 runs 17 residues. Germline CDR1 MNHEY, CDR2 SVGEGT. CDR3 residues: CASSYRTSGRIRDEQFF. The DNA for the CDR3 is TGTGCCAGCAGTTATCGGACTAGCGGGAGAATCAGGGATGAGCAGTTCTTC.

The chain employs TRBV5-1 and TRBJ2-2; 8 bases are a match to TRBD1. The CDR3 has 15 amino acids. Germline CDR1 and CDR2: SGHRS and YFSETQ. V gave up 5 bases and J gave up 0 bases; unmatched junction bases: 3. This chain's CDR3 is CASSWTGSNTGELFF. The CDR3 DNA sequence: TGCGCCAGCAGTTGGACAGGGTCGAACACCGGGGAGCTGTTTTTT.

V gene TRBV7-2 combines with J gene TRBJ1-6; tentative D call: TRBD1 (6 bases). The CDR3 spans 16 residues. Germline values: CDR1 SGHTA, CDR2 FQGNSA. V was cut by 5 bases and J by 10 bases, with 21 bases left in between. The CDR3 bases are TGTGCCAGCAGCCCCATGGGGGGGGCCTGGGGGTCACCCCTCCACTTT. Its protein is CASSPMGGAWGSPLHF.

J is TRBJ1-5 and V is TRBV7-9; D not certain. Germline-derived CDR1 and CDR2 are SEHNR and FQNEAQ (reference sequence). Between the trimmed V and J ends, which lost 1 base and 6 bases, there was a span of 4 bases. This CDR3 comprises 12 residues. This CDR3 reads CASSLGGQPQHF. The CDR3 nucleotides are TGTGCCAGCAGCTTAGGGGGTCAGCCCCAGCATTTT.

The genes are TRBV12-3 or TRBV12-4 and TRBJ2-7; D gene uncertain. The V and J ends lost 3 bases and 4 bases respectively, with 10 bases between them. This CDR3 is 13 amino acids long. The CDR3 bases are TGTGCCAGCAGTTTGTCCGTGGCGTACGAGCAGTACTTC. It encodes CASSLSVAYEQYF.

The V and J genes are TRBV7-2 and TRBJ1-5; D gene ambiguous. Germline V gene data show CDR1 as SGHTA and CDR2 as FQGNSA. The CDR3 runs to 15 residues. Between the trimmed V and J ends, which lost 2 bases and 6 bases, there was a span of 14 bases. The CDR3 here is CASSLSGLQGQPQHF. The CDR3 nucleotides read TGTGCCAGCAGCTTAAGCGGGCTCCAAGGTCAGCCCCAGCATTTT.

V and J are TRBV10-3 and TRBJ2-7; tentatively, D is TRBD1 or TRBD2 (5 bases each). Germline V gene sequence: CDR1 ENHRY, CDR2 SYGVKD. This CDR3 has 14 residues. Trimming left V 11 bases short and J 2 bases short, with 19 bases between. The CDR3 nucleotides are TGTGCCTCCAACCCGGGGCCCGGGGCCTACGAGCAGTACTTC. Translated: CASNPGPGAYEQYF.

The CDR3 sequence is CASSPAVTGGYEQYF. Here the CDR3 DNA reads TGCGCCAGCAGCCCCGCGGTGACAGGGGGCTACGAGCAGTACTTC. The chain couples TRBV4-3 to TRBJ2-7; 9 nucleotides align to TRBD1. The germline V gene has CDR1 LGHNA and CDR2 YSLEER. CDR3 size: 15 residues. Trimming removed 4 bases from V and 3 bases from J; junction bases left unmatched: 7.

This chain links TRBV23-1 with TRBJ2-7; possible D gene TRBD1, 5 bases. TRBV23-1 is identified as an open reading frame with a role that is uncertain. The CDR3 has 13 amino acids. V lost 6 bases and J lost 3, with 12 bases in between. The CDR3 region has the DNA TGCGCCAGCAGCCTAAAGGGGTTCTACGAGCAGTACTTC. Residues: CASSLKGFYEQYF.

The V gene is TRBV28, the J gene TRBJ2-7; tentatively, D is TRBD1 or TRBD2 (5 bases each). Trimming pared 3 bases from V and 0 bases from J, leaving 15 bases between. This CDR3 is built from 16 residues. Germline V gene data show CDR1 as MDHEN and CDR2 as SYDVKM. The CDR3 DNA reads TGTGCCAGCAGTTTTAGTGGGACCGCTCTCTCCTACGAGCAGTACTTC. It is translated as CASSFSGTALSYEQYF.

DNA for the CDR3: TGTGCCAGCTCCTCAGGTGAAAAACTGTTTTTT. Residues: CASSSGEKLFF. The chain carries TRBV2 and TRBJ1-4; D gene uncertain. The CDR3 has 11 amino acids. Germline V gene lookup returns CDR1 SNHLY and CDR2 FYNNEI. Trimming left V 8 bases short and J 7 bases short, with 8 bases between.

The J gene is TRBJ2-3, the V gene TRBV7-9; no reliable D call. Looked up from germline, CDR1 is SEHNR and CDR2 is FQNEAQ (reference sequence). This CDR3 spans 12 amino acids. V lost 4 bases and J 3 bases, leaving 5 bases between the germline ends. The CDR3 loop is CASSWSTDTQYF. The CDR3 DNA sequence: TGTGCCAGCAGCTGGTCTACAGATACGCAGTATTTT. The variable domain in full, completed from reference TRBV7-9 and TRBJ2-3, reads DTGVSQNPRHKITKRGQNVTFRCDPISEHNRLYWYRQTLGQGPEFLTYFQNEAQLEKSRLLSDRFSAERPKGSFSTLEIQRTEQGDSAMYLCASSWSTDTQYFGPGTRLTVL.

This clone was found many times. This CDR3 is CASSRDQNEQFF. The CDR3 DNA follows: TGTGCCAGCAGTCGAGACCAGAATGAGCAGTTCTTC. J is TRBJ2-1 and V is TRBV2; D remains ambiguous. The CDR3 extends over 12 amino acids. Trimming shortened V by 5 bases and J by 7 bases, and 9 bases separated the two germline ends. Looked up from germline, CDR1 is SNHLY and CDR2 is FYNNEI. Full variable domain (rest looked up from reference TRBV2 and TRBJ2-1): EPEVTQTPSHQVTQMGQEVILRCVPISNHLYFYWYRQILGQKVEFLVSFYNNEISEKSEIFDDQFSVERPDGSNFTLKIRSTKLEDSAMYFCASSRDQNEQFFGPGTRLTVL.

The chain carries TRBV15 and TRBJ1-5; TRBD1 matches 8 bases. Germline assignment: CDR1 LNHNV and CDR2 YYDKDF (reference sequence). CDR3 length equals 15 residues. V was clipped by 3 bases and J by 7 bases; unmatched bases: 8. The CDR3 DNA sequence: TGTGCCACCAGCAGTACCAGGGGGCGCGGGCAGCCCCAGCATTTT. Translation: CATSSTRGRGQPQHF.

This chain uses TRBV7-9 with TRBJ1-1; D gene unclear. Between the trimmed V and J ends, which lost 5 bases and 5 bases, there was a span of 12 bases. From germline, CDR1 is SEHNR and CDR2 FQNEAQ (reference sequence). CDR3 length: 13 amino acids. DNA of the CDR3: TGTGCCAGCAGCCCCGACGTGGATACTGAAGCTTTCTTT. Translation gives CASSPDVDTEAFF.